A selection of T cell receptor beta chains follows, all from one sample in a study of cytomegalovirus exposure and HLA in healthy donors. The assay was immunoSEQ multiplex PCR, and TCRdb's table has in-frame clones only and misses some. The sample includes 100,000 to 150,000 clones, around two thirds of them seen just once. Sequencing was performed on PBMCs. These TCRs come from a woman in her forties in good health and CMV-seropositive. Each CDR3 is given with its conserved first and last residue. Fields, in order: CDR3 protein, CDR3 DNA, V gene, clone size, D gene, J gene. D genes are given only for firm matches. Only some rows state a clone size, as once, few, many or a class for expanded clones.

CDR3 protein: CASSLGDRNYGYTF; CDR3 DNA: TGTGCCAGCAGTCTCGGGGACAGAAACTATGGCTACACCTTC; V gene: TRBV6-5; clone size: .; D gene: TRBD1; J gene: TRBJ1-2
CDR3 protein: CASSQEGGTEAFF; CDR3 DNA: TGCGCCAGCAGCCAAGAAGGGGGCACTGAAGCTTTCTTT; V gene: TRBV4-3; clone size: .; D gene: .; J gene: TRBJ1-1
CDR3 protein: CASSLEGQNSPLHF; CDR3 DNA: TGCGCCAGCAGCTTGGAGGGACAGAATTCACCCCTCCACTTT; V gene: TRBV5-1; clone size: .; D gene: TRBD1; J gene: TRBJ1-6
CDR3 protein: CASRHETTGGYEQYF; CDR3 DNA: TGCGCCAGCCGCCACGAAACTACCGGCGGCTACGAGCAGTACTTC; V gene: TRBV5-1; clone size: .; D gene: .; J gene: TRBJ2-7
CDR3 protein: CASSAGTEDQPQHF; CDR3 DNA: TGTGCCAGCAGTGCCGGGACAGAAGATCAGCCCCAGCATTTT; V gene: TRBV2; clone size: few; D gene: TRBD1; J gene: TRBJ1-5
CDR3 protein: CASTGKLGTDSYEQYF; CDR3 DNA: TGTGCCAGCACAGGGAAACTTGGGACAGATTCTTACGAGCAGTACTTC; V gene: TRBV6-8; clone size: .; D gene: TRBD1; J gene: TRBJ2-7
CDR3 protein: CASSLSHYEQYF; CDR3 DNA: TGTGCCAGCAGCTTATCCCACTACGAGCAGTACTTC; V gene: TRBV7-9; clone size: few; D gene: .; J gene: TRBJ2-7
CDR3 protein: CASSYVRYNEQFF; CDR3 DNA: TGTGCCAGCAGTTACGTCCGCTACAATGAGCAGTTCTTC; V gene: TRBV6-5; clone size: few; D gene: .; J gene: TRBJ2-1
CDR3 protein: CASSQEWGRMALTF; CDR3 DNA: TGTGCCAGCAGCCAGGAATGGGGCAGGATGGCGCTCACCTTC; V gene: TRBV6-5; clone size: .; D gene: .; J gene: TRBJ1-2
CDR3 protein: CATSNDRGVEKLFF; CDR3 DNA: TGTGCCACCAGCAATGACCGCGGGGTAGAAAAACTGTTTTTT; V gene: TRBV15; clone size: .; D gene: .; J gene: TRBJ1-4
CDR3 protein: CASRAIYEQYF; CDR3 DNA: TGTGCCAGCAGAGCTATCTACGAGCAGTACTTC; V gene: TRBV2; clone size: .; D gene: .; J gene: TRBJ2-7
CDR3 protein: CASSVGGREPQHF; CDR3 DNA: TGCGCCAGCAGCGTAGGGGGCCGGGAGCCCCAGCATTTT; V gene: TRBV5-1; clone size: .; D gene: TRBD1; J gene: TRBJ1-5
CDR3 protein: CATDPGQSNQPQHF; CDR3 DNA: TGTGCCACCGATCCGGGACAGAGCAATCAGCCCCAGCATTTT; V gene: TRBV10-3; clone size: .; D gene: TRBD1; J gene: TRBJ1-5
CDR3 protein: CAITSSRQAKSYEQYF; CDR3 DNA: TGTGCCATCACCTCAAGCCGACAGGCCAAGTCCTACGAGCAGTACTTC; V gene: TRBV10-3; clone size: .; D gene: .; J gene: TRBJ2-7
CDR3 protein: CASTDRVVAYEQYF; CDR3 DNA: TGTGCCAGCACCGACAGGGTCGTCGCCTACGAGCAGTACTTC; V gene: TRBV6-5; clone size: .; D gene: TRBD1; J gene: TRBJ2-7
CDR3 protein: CASSSAGGEETQYF; CDR3 DNA: TGTGCCAGTAGCTCAGCGGGGGGGGAAGAGACCCAGTACTTC; V gene: TRBV19; clone size: .; D gene: TRBD2; J gene: TRBJ2-5
CDR3 protein: CASSSWTGRVTEAFF; CDR3 DNA: TGCGCCAGCAGCAGCTGGACAGGCCGGGTCACTGAAGCTTTCTTT; V gene: TRBV5-1; clone size: .; D gene: TRBD1; J gene: TRBJ1-1
CDR3 protein: CASSLGQNYGYTF; CDR3 DNA: TGCGCCAGCAGCTTGGGACAGAACTATGGCTACACCTTC; V gene: TRBV5-1; clone size: .; D gene: .; J gene: TRBJ1-2
CDR3 protein: CASSLGRAQPQHF; CDR3 DNA: TGTGCCAGCAGCTTAGGCAGGGCCCAGCCCCAGCATTTT; V gene: TRBV7-2; clone size: .; D gene: .; J gene: TRBJ1-5
CDR3 protein: CASSYSSSYEQYF; CDR3 DNA: TGTGCCAGCAGCTATAGTAGCTCCTACGAGCAGTACTTC; V gene: TRBV7-9; clone size: .; D gene: .; J gene: TRBJ2-7
CDR3 protein: CASSLRTENSPLHF; CDR3 DNA: TGTGCCAGCAGCTTGAGAACAGAAAATTCACCCCTCCACTTT; V gene: TRBV5-4; clone size: .; D gene: .; J gene: TRBJ1-6
CDR3 protein: CASSELGVGGYGYTF; CDR3 DNA: TGTGCCAGCAGTGAACTGGGGGTAGGGGGATATGGCTACACCTTC; V gene: TRBV25-1; clone size: .; D gene: .; J gene: TRBJ1-2
CDR3 protein: CASSQDLEETQYF; CDR3 DNA: TGTGCCAGCAGCCAAGATTTGGAGGAGACCCAGTACTTC; V gene: TRBV14; clone size: .; D gene: .; J gene: TRBJ2-5
CDR3 protein: CASSYTTGDTEAFF; CDR3 DNA: TGTGCCAGCAGTTACACGACAGGGGACACTGAAGCTTTCTTT; V gene: TRBV6-5; clone size: .; D gene: TRBD1; J gene: TRBJ1-1
CDR3 protein: CASSVDRFNQPQHF; CDR3 DNA: TGTGCCAGCAGTGTGGACAGGTTCAATCAGCCCCAGCATTTT; V gene: TRBV28; clone size: .; D gene: TRBD1; J gene: TRBJ1-5
CDR3 protein: CASISVKAANYGYTF; CDR3 DNA: TGTGCCAGCATCTCGGTTAAGGCGGCTAACTATGGCTACACCTTC; V gene: TRBV28; clone size: .; D gene: .; J gene: TRBJ1-2
CDR3 protein: CASSWDYSTDTQYF; CDR3 DNA: TGTGCCAGCAGCTGGGACTACAGCACAGATACGCAGTATTTT; V gene: TRBV7-9; clone size: once; D gene: TRBD2; J gene: TRBJ2-3
CDR3 protein: CASSFSGTGYSPLHF; CDR3 DNA: TGTGCCAGCAGCTTCTCCGGGACAGGATATTCACCCCTCCACTTT; V gene: TRBV11-2; clone size: few; D gene: TRBD1; J gene: TRBJ1-6
CDR3 protein: CASSYYRGRGNEQFF; CDR3 DNA: TGTGCCAGCAGTTACTACAGGGGGAGGGGGAATGAGCAGTTCTTC; V gene: TRBV6-5; clone size: .; D gene: .; J gene: TRBJ2-1
CDR3 protein: CASSLGGSGASTDTQYF; CDR3 DNA: TGTGCCAGCAGCTTGGGAGGTAGCGGGGCTAGCACAGATACGCAGTATTTT; V gene: TRBV5-4; clone size: .; D gene: TRBD2; J gene: TRBJ2-3
CDR3 protein: CASSLNGGAFF; CDR3 DNA: TGTGCCAGCAGCTTAAATGGAGGAGCTTTCTTT; V gene: TRBV11-2; clone size: .; D gene: .; J gene: TRBJ1-1
CDR3 protein: CASSPTGGASYEQYF; CDR3 DNA: TGCGCCAGCAGCCCCACAGGGGGCGCTTCCTACGAGCAGTACTTC; V gene: TRBV5-1; clone size: .; D gene: TRBD1; J gene: TRBJ2-7